Listed below are T cell receptor beta chains from one sample, sequenced in a study of blood T cell repertoires in COVID-19. The table came from immunoSEQ multiplex PCR; TCRdb's copy has only in-frame clones and leaves some out. The sample holds tens of thousands of clones, roughly 76% seen once. Material for sequencing was peripheral blood. All receptors derive from a man in his sixties or seventies with active or convalescent COVID-19. Each CDR3 is given with its conserved first and last residue. D genes are given only for firm matches. Expanded clones get a size class; other rows say once, few or many, or leave the size out.

cdr3_length j_call clone_size d_call v_call cdr3_nt cdr3_aa
14 TRBJ2-2 - - TRBV7-3 TGTGCCAGCAGCTTATCCGGGGAGCCCGGGGAGCTGTTTTTT CASSLSGEPGELFF
16 TRBJ1-3 few - TRBV12-2 TGTGCAAGTCGCTTAGGTTGGACAGTCTCTGGAAACACCATATATTTT CASRLGWTVSGNTIYF
14 TRBJ1-2 - - TRBV4-2 TGTGCCAGCAGCCAAGAAGGCGGGACCTATGGCTACACCTTC CASSQEGGTYGYTF
17 TRBJ2-5 - TRBD2 TRBV5-1 TGCGCCAGCAGGTCCGGGACTAGCGGGGGGGCCCGAGAGACCCAGTACTTC CASRSGTSGGARETQYF
13 TRBJ2-7 - TRBD1 TRBV2 TGTGCCAGCAGTCGGGACAGGGGAGACGAGCAGTACTTC CASSRDRGDEQYF
12 TRBJ1-5 - - TRBV12-3/TRBV12-4 TGTGCCAGCAGGAGACAGCATCAGCCCCAGCATTTT CASRRQHQPQHF
18 TRBJ2-1 few - TRBV5-1 TGCGCCAGCAGCCCACATCTCAGTTTAGGGGTCTCCTACAATGAGCAGTTCTTC CASSPHLSLGVSYNEQFF
15 TRBJ1-4 - - TRBV2 TGTGCCAGCAGGGGTCGGGATGGCAGAAATGAAAAACTGTTTTTT CASRGRDGRNEKLFF
14 TRBJ1-3 - - TRBV28 TGTGCCAGCAGTTTCGCCGAGCCTGGAAACACCATATATTTT CASSFAEPGNTIYF
17 TRBJ2-7 few TRBD2 TRBV2 TGTGCCAGCAGCTCCACCTGGGGACTAGCGGGGGTTAGGGAGCAGTACTTC CASSSTWGLAGVREQYF
15 TRBJ1-6 - - TRBV2 TGTGCCAGCAGTCTCCGGGACGGAGGGAATTCACCCCTCCACTTT CASSLRDGGNSPLHF
16 TRBJ1-5 - TRBD1 TRBV30 TGTGCCTGGAGTACCCAGACAGGGGAAAGCAATCAGCCCCAGCATTTT CAWSTQTGESNQPQHF
14 TRBJ1-1 - - TRBV7-9 TGTGCCAGCAGCAGGGTTTCTCGGGACACTGAAGCTTTCTTT CASSRVSRDTEAFF
15 TRBJ2-5 - TRBD2 TRBV5-5 TGTGCCAGCAGCATAAGCGGGGGGGCCGGAGAGACCCAGTACTTC CASSISGGAGETQYF
15 TRBJ2-2 - TRBD1 TRBV19 TGTGCCAGTAGGCCAGGGACAGGGATCACCGGGGAGCTGTTTTTT CASRPGTGITGELFF
15 TRBJ2-2 many - TRBV9 TGTGCCAGCAGCGTACCTCGGGGGAACACCGGGGAGCTGTTTTTT CASSVPRGNTGELFF
14 TRBJ2-1 few TRBD2 TRBV19 TGTGCCAGTAGCAGCGGGGGGGATTTCAATGAGCAGTTCTTC CASSSGGDFNEQFF
14 TRBJ2-5 - TRBD1 TRBV19 TGTGCCAGTAGGCAGGGGGCAACCCAAGAGACCCAGTACTTC CASRQGATQETQYF
14 TRBJ1-3 - - TRBV6-5 TGTGCCAGCAGTCCCCCGGGGGGCGGAAACACCATATATTTT CASSPPGGGNTIYF
13 TRBJ2-7 - TRBD1 TRBV6-5 TGTGCCAGCAGTATGGGACAGACCTACGAGCAGTACTTC CASSMGQTYEQYF
20 TRBJ2-6 - TRBD1 TRBV23-1 TGCGCCAGCAGTCCCGGGTATTACGGGGACAGCCCCTCTGGGGCCAACGTCCTGACTTTC CASSPGYYGDSPSGANVLTF
15 TRBJ2-7 - TRBD2 TRBV7-6 TGTGCCAGCAGCTTAGCGCTAAGCGGGGGCTACGAGCAGTACTTC CASSLALSGGYEQYF
15 TRBJ1-5 - TRBD1 TRBV5-6 TGTGCCAGCAGCTCGGACAGGGGCGGAACTCAGCCCCAGCATTTT CASSSDRGGTQPQHF
14 TRBJ1-5 - - TRBV5-1 TGCGCCAGCAGCTCGGGACTTCCAAATCAGCCCCAGCATTTT CASSSGLPNQPQHF
13 TRBJ1-3 - - TRBV2 TGTGCCAGCAGTGAGTTACTCCAAAACACCATATATTTT CASSELLQNTIYF
15 TRBJ2-7 - TRBD1 TRBV11-3 TGTGCCAGCACCCTGGGACAGGGGGAAAAGTTCGAGCAGTACTTC CASTLGQGEKFEQYF
11 TRBJ2-1 - - TRBV6-4 TGTGCCAGCAGTGCTAACGATGAGCAGTTCTTC CASSANDEQFF
13 TRBJ1-1 - - TRBV3-1/TRBV3-2 TGTGCCAGCAGCCAAGGCTCCGCGCTGGAAGCTTTCTTT CASSQGSALEAFF
16 TRBJ1-6 - TRBD1 TRBV3-1/TRBV3-2 TGTGCCAGCAGCCAAATTGTCACAGGGGTGGGATCACCCCTCCACTTT CASSQIVTGVGSPLHF
15 TRBJ2-3 - TRBD2 TRBV4-1 TGCGCCAGCAGCCGCCGAGGAGCGGGGGGGGATACGCAGTATTTT CASSRRGAGGDTQYF
11 TRBJ2-2 - - TRBV11-3 TGTGCCAGCAGCACCACAGGGGAGCTGTTTTTT CASSTTGELFF
13 TRBJ2-5 - - TRBV18 TGTGCCAGCTCCTTATTGGAGGGAGAGACCCAGTACTTC CASSLLEGETQYF
14 TRBJ2-7 - TRBD1 TRBV18 TGTGCCAGCTCGCAGTCGACAGGGGACTACGAGCAGTACTTC CASSQSTGDYEQYF
20 TRBJ2-3 - TRBD2 TRBV5-1 TGCGCCAGCACCCCCGGATTGGGGAGCGGGGGGAGCCTTGGCACAGATACGCAGTATTTT CASTPGLGSGGSLGTDTQYF
15 TRBJ1-1 - - TRBV6-5 TGTGCCAGCAGCGCCCCCGGTCGTGGGAACACTGAAGCTTTCTTT CASSAPGRGNTEAFF
15 TRBJ2-3 - TRBD1 TRBV5-4 TGTGCCAGCAGTGACGGGACAGCTAGCACAGATACGCAGTATTTT CASSDGTASTDTQYF
17 TRBJ2-7 once - TRBV5-5 TGTGCCGCCATCCTCGGGGAGTGGTCACTTGCCTCCTACGAGCAGTACTTC CAAILGEWSLASYEQYF
15 TRBJ2-3 - - TRBV5-6 TGTGCCAGCAGCTCCCTAGACAGCGAAACTGGTACGCAGTATTTT CASSSLDSETGTQYF
14 TRBJ2-3 - - TRBV3-1/TRBV3-2 TGTGCCAGCACCGGCGGGTATAGCACAGATACGCAGTATTTT CASTGGYSTDTQYF
14 TRBJ1-4 once - TRBV19 TGTGCCAGTAGTATCCAGGCAACTAATGAAAAACTGTTTTTT CASSIQATNEKLFF
11 TRBJ2-2 - - TRBV30 TGTGCCTGGAGTGCGGCCGGGGAGCTGTTTTTT CAWSAAGELFF
14 TRBJ2-7 - - TRBV10-3 TGTGCCATCGGCCCGGGACTGCCTTCCTACGAGCAGTACTTC CAIGPGLPSYEQYF
12 TRBJ2-5 - - TRBV5-1 TGCGCCAGCAGTTCGACGGGGGAGACCCAGTACTTC CASSSTGETQYF
13 TRBJ2-2 - - TRBV28 TGTGCCAGCAGGACAGCGAACACCGGGGAGCTGTTTTTT CASRTANTGELFF
13 TRBJ2-4 - - TRBV27 TGTGCCAGCAGTACCCTCAGGGGCGGCATTCAGTACTTC CASSTLRGGIQYF
15 TRBJ2-1 once TRBD2 TRBV7-8 TGTGCCAGCAGCTTAGAAGCGGGGGGGCACAATGAGCAGTTCTTC CASSLEAGGHNEQFF
13 TRBJ1-2 - - TRBV19 TGTGCCAGTAGTATTACTCAGGCCTATGGCTACACCTTC CASSITQAYGYTF
14 TRBJ1-3 - - TRBV19 TGTGCCAGTAGCCCCTCTACTTCTGGAAACACCATATATTTT CASSPSTSGNTIYF
11 TRBJ1-2 - - TRBV29-1 TGCAGCGCCGAACTTATATCTATCTACACCTTC CSAELISIYTF
16 TRBJ1-2 - TRBD1 TRBV19 TGTGCCAGTAGTCTCGATTCCGGGACAGGTAACTATGGCTACACCTTC CASSLDSGTGNYGYTF
12 TRBJ2-7 - - TRBV21-1 TGTGCCAGCAGCAAAGGTGGGAGCGAGCAGTACTTC CASSKGGSEQYF
13 TRBJ2-3 - TRBD2 TRBV2 TGTGCCAGCAGTGAACGGGGGGCAGATACGCAGTATTTT CASSERGADTQYF
15 TRBJ2-1 - TRBD2 TRBV5-5 TGTGCCAGCACCCTTCAACTAGCGGGGAACAATGAGCAGTTCTTC CASTLQLAGNNEQFF
15 TRBJ1-3 - - TRBV5-1 TGCGCCAGCAGCTTGAGCCCCTTCTCTGGAAACACCATATATTTT CASSLSPFSGNTIYF